Here is one T cell receptor (beta chain) with its context. What it binds is unknown. Germline CDR1 is SGHRS and CDR2 is YFSETQ. Trimming at V came to 2 bases and at J to 1 base, leaving 1 base not matched to a gene. This CDR3 has 14 residues. The sample comes from a study of beta chain features in type 1 diabetes. Study-wide points: Fewer insertions but more deletions were seen at VDJ junctions in type 1 diabetes patients. For Type 1 diabetes patients, all four CD4+ subsets carried TCRB CDR3s that were moderately but significantly shorter.

Sorted CD4+ subsets: naive, central memory, regulatory, stem cell-like memory (CD45RO/CCR7/CD25/CD127/CD95/CD27 panel). Investigators reverse transcribed all isolated RNA, so they sequenced expressed TCRB transcripts. Here immunoSEQ multiplex PCR was the method, and the copy in TCRdb shows in-frame clones only, minus some. The repertoire holds 20,000 to 30,000 clones, with 55% to 75% as singletons. The chain has TRBV5-1 and TRBJ2-5; TRBD1 matches 8 bases. The specimen was Tregs from blood. The source of this sequence is a man between 18 and 35 years old with type 1 diabetes. This CDR3 reads CASSFRGPQETQYF. In DNA, the CDR3 is TGCGCCAGCAGCTTCAGGGGGCCCCAAGAGACCCAGTACTTC.